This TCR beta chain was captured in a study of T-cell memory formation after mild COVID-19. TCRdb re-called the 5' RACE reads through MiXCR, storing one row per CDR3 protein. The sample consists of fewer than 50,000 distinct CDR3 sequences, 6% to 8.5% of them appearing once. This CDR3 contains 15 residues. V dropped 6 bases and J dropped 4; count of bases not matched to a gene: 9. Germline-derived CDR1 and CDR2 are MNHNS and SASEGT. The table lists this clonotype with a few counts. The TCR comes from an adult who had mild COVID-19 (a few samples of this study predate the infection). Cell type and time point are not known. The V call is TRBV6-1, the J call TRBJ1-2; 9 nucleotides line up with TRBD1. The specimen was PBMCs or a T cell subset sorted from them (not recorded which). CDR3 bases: TGTGCCAGCAGGGAATCCGGGACAGGGCCCTATGGCTACACCTTC. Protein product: CASRESGTGPYGYTF.